This T cell receptor (beta chain) was captured by sequencing in a study of neurological immune-mediated disorders. Findings of the study overall: The multiple sclerosis repertoire cluster had no clinical or MRI feature associated with it.

Unsorted libraries were derived from 2 million PBMCs stored at -80 C. 5'RACE generated cDNA with 10-nucleotide random UMIs. One entry per CDR3 protein, called by TCRdb with MiXCR from the 5' RACE reads. The table lists about 71,000 distinct CDR3 sequences, less than 5.5% of them singletons. By share, this clonotype counts as medium-sized. The antigen is undetermined. The length of the CDR3 is 18 residues. Between the trimmed V and J ends, which lost 3 bases and 0 bases, there was a span of 19 bases. From germline, CDR1 is KGHDR and CDR2 SFDVKD. The sequence derives from a young man with multiple sclerosis. The chain uses TRBV24-1 and TRBJ1-1, with a tentative D call TRBD1 (5 bases). Sequencing was done on a sample of PBMCs. CDR3 amino acids: CATSDLGTSTFMNTEAFF. CDR3 bases: TGTGCCACCAGTGATCTAGGGACGTCTACATTCATGAACACTGAAGCTTTCTTT.